This entry describes one T cell receptor (beta chain). Antigen specificity is unknown. The study ran its PCR with 60 Vbeta and 13 Jbeta primers. Original data processing: There were around 80 million unique TCR beta chains by a later count, and 8.5 million to 14 million of them were shared. Here immunoSEQ multiplex PCR was the method, and the copy in TCRdb shows in-frame clones only, minus some. V, J and clone size are those of that table, while D and trimming were read from the DNA. The sample shows some 100,000 clones, just under 75% of them seen only once. This entry is derived from a study of cytomegalovirus exposure and HLA in healthy donors. Study details: Earlier, 110 million or so unique TCR beta sequences were recovered from 200 million or so T cells by an analysis. Points from the study as a whole: Later work associated fewer than 20,000 TCR beta sequences with HLA alleles at 0.05 false discovery rate. The listing of 160 or so TCR beta chains classed them as cytomegalovirus-associated.

The CDR3 runs to 14 residues. Per the germline V gene, CDR1 is SGHRS and CDR2 is YFSETQ. The V gene lost 0 bases and the J gene lost 8 bases, with 14 bases spanning the gap. The receptor was derived from a human donor in good health. The genes are TRBV5-1 and TRBJ1-2; D call uncertain. Sample: PBMCs. In DNA, the CDR3 is TGCGCCAGCAGCTTGGGCCCTGCCCGGGAAGGCTACACCTTC. It encodes CASSLGPAREGYTF.